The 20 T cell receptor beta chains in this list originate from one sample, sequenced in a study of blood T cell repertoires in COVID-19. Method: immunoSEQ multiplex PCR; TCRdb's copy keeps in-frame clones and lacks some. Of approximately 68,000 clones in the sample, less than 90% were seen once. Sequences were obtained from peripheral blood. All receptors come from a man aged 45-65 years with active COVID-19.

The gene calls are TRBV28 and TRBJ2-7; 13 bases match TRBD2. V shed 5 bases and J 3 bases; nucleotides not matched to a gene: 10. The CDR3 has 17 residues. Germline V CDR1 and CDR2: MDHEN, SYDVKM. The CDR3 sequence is CASSPIGGLAGDYEQYF. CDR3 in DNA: TGTGCCAGCAGTCCGATCGGAGGACTAGCGGGGGACTACGAGCAGTACTTC.

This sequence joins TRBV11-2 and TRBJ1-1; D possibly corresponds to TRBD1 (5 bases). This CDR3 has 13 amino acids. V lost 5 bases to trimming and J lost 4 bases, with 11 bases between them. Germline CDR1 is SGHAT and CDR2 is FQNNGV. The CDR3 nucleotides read TGTGCCAGCAGCCCAATCAGGGCCACTGAAGCTTTCTTT. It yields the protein CASSPIRATEAFF.

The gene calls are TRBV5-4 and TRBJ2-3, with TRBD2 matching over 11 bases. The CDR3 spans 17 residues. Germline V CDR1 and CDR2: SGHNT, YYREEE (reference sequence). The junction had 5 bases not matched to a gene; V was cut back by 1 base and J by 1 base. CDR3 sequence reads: CASSLLLAGGGTDTQYF. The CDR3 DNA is TGTGCCAGCAGCTTGCTCCTAGCGGGAGGCGGCACAGATACGCAGTATTTT.

CDR3 bases: TGCGCCAGCAGCCAGTTACCGGGACAGGGGCTGTATAGCAATCAGCCCCAGCATTTT. Amino acid sequence: CASSQLPGQGLYSNQPQHF. This sequence joins TRBV4-1 and TRBJ1-5; 10 bases match TRBD1. In germline, CDR1 is MGHRA, CDR2 YSYEKL. The V segment lost 3 bases and the J segment 0 bases; nucleotides outside the gene matches: 11. CDR3 length: 19 amino acids.

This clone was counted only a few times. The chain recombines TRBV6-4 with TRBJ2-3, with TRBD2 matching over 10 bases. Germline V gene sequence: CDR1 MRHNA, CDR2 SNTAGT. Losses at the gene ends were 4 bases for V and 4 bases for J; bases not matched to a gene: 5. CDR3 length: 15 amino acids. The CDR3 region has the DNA TGTGCCAGCAGTGCCAGCGGGGGGGCCTCAGATACGCAGTATTTT. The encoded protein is CASSASGGASDTQYF.

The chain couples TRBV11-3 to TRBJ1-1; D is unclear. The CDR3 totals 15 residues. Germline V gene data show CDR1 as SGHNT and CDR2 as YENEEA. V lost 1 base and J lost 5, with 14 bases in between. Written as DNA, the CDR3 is TGTGCCAGCAGCTTAGGTCTCCGGGGTGGTACTGAAGCTTTCTTT. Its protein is CASSLGLRGGTEAFF. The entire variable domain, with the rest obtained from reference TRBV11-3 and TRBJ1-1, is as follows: EAGVVQSPRYKIIEKKQPVAFWCNPISGHNTLYWYLQNLGQGPELLIRYENEEAVDDSQLPKDRFSAERLKGVDSTLKIQPAELGDSAVYLCASSLGLRGGTEAFFGQGTRLTVV.

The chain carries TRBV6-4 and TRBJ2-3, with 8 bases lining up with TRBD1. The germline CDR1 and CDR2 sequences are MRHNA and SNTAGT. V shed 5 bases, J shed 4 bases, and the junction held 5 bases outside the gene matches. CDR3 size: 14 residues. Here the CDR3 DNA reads TGTGCCAGCAGTTTGGACAGGGAGTCAGATACGCAGTATTTT. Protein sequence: CASSLDRESDTQYF.

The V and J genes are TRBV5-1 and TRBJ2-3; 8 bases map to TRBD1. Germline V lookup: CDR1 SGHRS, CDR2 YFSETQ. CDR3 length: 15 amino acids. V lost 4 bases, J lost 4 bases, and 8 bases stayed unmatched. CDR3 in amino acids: CASSGDRTSADTQYF. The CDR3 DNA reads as TGCGCCAGCAGCGGGGACAGGACAAGCGCAGATACGCAGTATTTT.

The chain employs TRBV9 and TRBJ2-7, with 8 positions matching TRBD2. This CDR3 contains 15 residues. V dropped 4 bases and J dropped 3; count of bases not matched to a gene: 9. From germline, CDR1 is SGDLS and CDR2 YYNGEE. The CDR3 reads CASSTAAGAGYEQYF. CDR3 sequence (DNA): TGTGCCAGCAGCACCGCAGCGGGAGCGGGCTACGAGCAGTACTTC.

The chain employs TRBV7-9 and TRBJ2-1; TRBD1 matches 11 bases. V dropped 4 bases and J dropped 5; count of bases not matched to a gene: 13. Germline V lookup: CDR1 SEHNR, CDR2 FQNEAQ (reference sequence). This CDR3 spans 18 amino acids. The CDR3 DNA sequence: TGTGCCAGCAGCTCCCGCGCCGGGACAGGGGGGAAACACAATGAGCAGTTCTTC. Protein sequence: CASSSRAGTGGKHNEQFF.

The CDR3 here is CASSPGTGGNYGYTF. The CDR3 nucleotides are TGTGCCAGCAGTCCAGGGACAGGGGGTAACTATGGCTACACCTTC. This rearrangement joins TRBV28 to TRBJ1-2, with 11 nucleotides matching TRBD1. Germline V gene lookup returns CDR1 MDHEN and CDR2 SYDVKM. CDR3 length: 15 amino acids. The junction had 3 bases not matched to a gene; V was cut back by 5 bases and J by 1 base.

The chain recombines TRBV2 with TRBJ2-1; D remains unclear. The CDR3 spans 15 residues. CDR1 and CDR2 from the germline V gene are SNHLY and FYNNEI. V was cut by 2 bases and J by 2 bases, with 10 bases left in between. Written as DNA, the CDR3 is TGTGCCAGCAGTGAATGGGCCCTGACCTACAATGAGCAGTTCTTC. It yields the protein CASSEWALTYNEQFF.

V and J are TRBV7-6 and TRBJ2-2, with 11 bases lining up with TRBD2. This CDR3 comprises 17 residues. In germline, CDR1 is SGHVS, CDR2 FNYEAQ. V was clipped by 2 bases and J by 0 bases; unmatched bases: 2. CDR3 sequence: CASSLLAGGSNTGELFF. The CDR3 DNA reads TGTGCCAGCAGCTTACTAGCGGGGGGTTCGAACACCGGGGAGCTGTTTTTT.

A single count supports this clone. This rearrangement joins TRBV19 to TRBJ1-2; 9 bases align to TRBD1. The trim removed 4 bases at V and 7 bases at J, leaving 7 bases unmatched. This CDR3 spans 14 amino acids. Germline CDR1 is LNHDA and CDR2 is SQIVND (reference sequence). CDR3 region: CASSTRGQGSGYTF. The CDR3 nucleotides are TGTGCCAGTAGTACGCGGGGACAGGGAAGTGGCTACACCTTC.

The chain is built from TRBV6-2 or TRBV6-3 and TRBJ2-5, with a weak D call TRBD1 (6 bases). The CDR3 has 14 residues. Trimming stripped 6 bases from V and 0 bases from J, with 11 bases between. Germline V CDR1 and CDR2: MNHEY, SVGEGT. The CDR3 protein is CASSITGNQETQYF. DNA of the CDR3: TGTGCCAGCAGCATCACAGGGAACCAAGAGACCCAGTACTTC.

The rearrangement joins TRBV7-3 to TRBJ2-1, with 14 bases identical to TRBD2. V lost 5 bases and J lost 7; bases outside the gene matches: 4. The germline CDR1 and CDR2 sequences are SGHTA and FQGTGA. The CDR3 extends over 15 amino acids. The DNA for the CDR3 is TGTGCCAGCAGCCTCGGGACTAGCGGGAGAAATGAGCAGTTCTTC. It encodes CASSLGTSGRNEQFF.

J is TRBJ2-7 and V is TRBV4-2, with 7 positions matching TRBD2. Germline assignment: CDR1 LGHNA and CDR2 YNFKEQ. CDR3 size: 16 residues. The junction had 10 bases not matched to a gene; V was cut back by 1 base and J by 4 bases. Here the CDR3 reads CASSQGPGGGSYEQYF. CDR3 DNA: TGTGCCAGCAGCCAAGGCCCGGGAGGAGGTTCGTACGAGCAGTACTTC.

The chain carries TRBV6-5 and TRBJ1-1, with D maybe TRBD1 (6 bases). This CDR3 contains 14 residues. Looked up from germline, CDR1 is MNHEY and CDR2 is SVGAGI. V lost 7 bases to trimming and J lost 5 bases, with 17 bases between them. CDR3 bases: TGTGCCAGCAATATAAAACAGGGAAGGACTGAAGCTTTCTTT. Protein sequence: CASNIKQGRTEAFF.

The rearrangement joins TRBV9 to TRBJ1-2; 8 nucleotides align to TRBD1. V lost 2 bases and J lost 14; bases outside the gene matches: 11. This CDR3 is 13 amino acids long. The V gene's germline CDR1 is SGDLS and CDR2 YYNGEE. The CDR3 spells CASSVTSGTGVTF. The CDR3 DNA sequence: TGTGCCAGCAGCGTTACCTCAGGGACAGGCGTAACCTTC.

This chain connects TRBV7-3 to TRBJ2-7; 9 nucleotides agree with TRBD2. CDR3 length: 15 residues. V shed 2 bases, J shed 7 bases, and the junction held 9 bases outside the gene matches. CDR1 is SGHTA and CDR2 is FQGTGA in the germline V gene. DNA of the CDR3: TGTGCCAGCAGCTTAGCGGGAGGGCCTCGGGGAGAGCAGTACTTC. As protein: CASSLAGGPRGEQYF.